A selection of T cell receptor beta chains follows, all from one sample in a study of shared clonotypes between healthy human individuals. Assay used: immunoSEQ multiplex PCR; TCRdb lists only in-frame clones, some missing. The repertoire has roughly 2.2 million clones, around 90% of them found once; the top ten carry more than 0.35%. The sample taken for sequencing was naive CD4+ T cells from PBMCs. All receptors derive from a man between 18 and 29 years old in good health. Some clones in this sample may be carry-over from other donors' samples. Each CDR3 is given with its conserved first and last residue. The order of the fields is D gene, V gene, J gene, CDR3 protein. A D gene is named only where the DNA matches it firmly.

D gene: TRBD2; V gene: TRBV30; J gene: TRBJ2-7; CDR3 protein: CAWSPAGGKEQYF
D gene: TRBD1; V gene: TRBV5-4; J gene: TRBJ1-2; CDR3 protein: CASSRGDRNYGYTF
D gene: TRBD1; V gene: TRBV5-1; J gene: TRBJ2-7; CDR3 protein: CASSPNRRDSVTPYEQYF
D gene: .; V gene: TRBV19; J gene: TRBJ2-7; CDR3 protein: CASAAKDLGTYEQYF
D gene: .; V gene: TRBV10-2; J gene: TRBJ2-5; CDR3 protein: CASSEVRETQYF
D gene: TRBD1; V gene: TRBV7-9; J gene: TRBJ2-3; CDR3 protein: CASSTGTGGDTQYF
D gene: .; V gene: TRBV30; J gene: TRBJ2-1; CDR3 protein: CAWSAGLTAYNEQFF
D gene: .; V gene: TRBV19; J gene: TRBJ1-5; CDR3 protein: CASRVGNQPQHF
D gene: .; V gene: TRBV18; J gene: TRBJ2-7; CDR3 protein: CASSGGSVGSYEQYF
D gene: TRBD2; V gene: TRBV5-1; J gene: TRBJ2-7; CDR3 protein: CASSLASGRTTEQYF
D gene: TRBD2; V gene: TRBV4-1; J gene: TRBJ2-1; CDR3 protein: CASSLPSGGAGEQFF
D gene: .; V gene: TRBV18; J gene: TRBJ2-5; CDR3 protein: CASSPGTGKETQYF
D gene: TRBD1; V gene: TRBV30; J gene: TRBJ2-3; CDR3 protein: CAWSWGDRGQDTQYF
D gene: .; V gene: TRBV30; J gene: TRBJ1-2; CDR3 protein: CAWSEGYGYTF
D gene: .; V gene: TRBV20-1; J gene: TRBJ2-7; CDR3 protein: CSALPAYEQYF
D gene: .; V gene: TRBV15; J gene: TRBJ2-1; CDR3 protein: CATSRDLFGSSYNEQFF
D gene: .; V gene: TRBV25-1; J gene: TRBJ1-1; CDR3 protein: CASTQRGNTEAFF
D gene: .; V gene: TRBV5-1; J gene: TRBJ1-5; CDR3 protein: CASSLEAGAGQPQHF
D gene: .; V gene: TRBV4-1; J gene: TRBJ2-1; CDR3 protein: CASSQPLANEQFF
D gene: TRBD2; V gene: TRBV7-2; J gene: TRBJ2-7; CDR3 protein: CASSYTSGSYSEQYF
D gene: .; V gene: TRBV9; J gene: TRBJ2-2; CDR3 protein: CASSVGLGNTGELFF
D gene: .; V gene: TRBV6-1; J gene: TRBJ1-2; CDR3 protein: CASSDLSAARPAGYGYTF
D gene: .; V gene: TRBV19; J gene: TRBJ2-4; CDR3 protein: CASSGLGYGKNIQYF
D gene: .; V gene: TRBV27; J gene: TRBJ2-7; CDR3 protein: CASRPTGSSYEQYF
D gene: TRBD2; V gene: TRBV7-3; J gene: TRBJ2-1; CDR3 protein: CASSSGLAGEQFF